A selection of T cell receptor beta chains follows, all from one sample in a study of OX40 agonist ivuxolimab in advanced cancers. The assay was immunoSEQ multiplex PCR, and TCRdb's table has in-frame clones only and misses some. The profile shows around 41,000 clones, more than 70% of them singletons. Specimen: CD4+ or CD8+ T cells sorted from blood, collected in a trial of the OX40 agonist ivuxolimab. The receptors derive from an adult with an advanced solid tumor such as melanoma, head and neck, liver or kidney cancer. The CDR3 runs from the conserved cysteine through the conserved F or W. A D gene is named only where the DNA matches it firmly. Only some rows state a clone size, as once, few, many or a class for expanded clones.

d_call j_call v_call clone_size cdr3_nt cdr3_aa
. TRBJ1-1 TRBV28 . TGTGCCAGCAGCTCCGGTGGGACAACGCGACCGAACACTGAAGCTTTCTTT CASSSGGTTRPNTEAFF
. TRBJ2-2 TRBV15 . TGTGCCACCAGCAGAGATCCCATACTTGGCACCGGGGAGCTGTTTTTT CATSRDPILGTGELFF
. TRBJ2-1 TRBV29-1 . TGCAGCGTTCAGGGGAGCTCCTACAATGAGCAGTTCTTC CSVQGSSYNEQFF
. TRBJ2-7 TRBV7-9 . TGTGCCAGCAGCCCCCGGTGGGGGCGGGAGTTCTACGAGCAGTACTTC CASSPRWGREFYEQYF
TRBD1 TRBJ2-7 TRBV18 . TGTGCCAGCTCACCAGAGGGACAGGGTACCTACGAGCAGTACTTC CASSPEGQGTYEQYF
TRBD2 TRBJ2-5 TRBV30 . TGTGCCTGGAGTGACCCGGGACTAGTGAGGGAGACCCAGTACTTC CAWSDPGLVRETQYF
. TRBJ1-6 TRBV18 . TGTGCCAGCTCACCAGGGGCCGGATATAATTCACCCCTCCACTTT CASSPGAGYNSPLHF
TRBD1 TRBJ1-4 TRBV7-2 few TGTGCCAGCAGCCCCAGGGCCGGGACAGGGAGGAATGGAGCGTTTTTT CASSPRAGTGRNGAFF
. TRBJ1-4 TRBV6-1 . TGTGCCAGCAGTGACCCCCTCCCGGCAACTAATGAAAAACTGTTTTTT CASSDPLPATNEKLFF
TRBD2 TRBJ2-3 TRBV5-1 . TGCGCCAGCAGGGCCGGGACTAGCAACACAGATACGCAGTATTTT CASRAGTSNTDTQYF
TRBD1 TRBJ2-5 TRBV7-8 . TGTGCCAGCAGCGGAAGGGACAGCATACAAGAGACCCAGTACTTC CASSGRDSIQETQYF
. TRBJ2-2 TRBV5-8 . TGTGCCAGCAGCCCCTTTGGCGGGGAGCTGTTTTTT CASSPFGGELFF
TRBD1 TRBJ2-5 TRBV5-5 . TGTGCCAGCAGCTTGGCGGGACAGACTAAAGAGACCCAGTACTTC CASSLAGQTKETQYF
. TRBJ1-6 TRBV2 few TGTGCCAGCAGTGAAGCTTTCGGGGCAGGGGACTCACCCCTCCACTTT CASSEAFGAGDSPLHF
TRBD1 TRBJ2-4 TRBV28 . TGTGCCAGCAGCCAAATACAGGGGGCCAAAAACATTCAGTACTTC CASSQIQGAKNIQYF
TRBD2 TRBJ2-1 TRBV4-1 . TGCGCCAGCAAATGGTTAGCGGGAGAACGAAACAATGAGCAGTTCTTC CASKWLAGERNNEQFF
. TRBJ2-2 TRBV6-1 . TGTGCCGGGGGTTCCCCTCTGGGGACCGGGGAGCTGTTTTTT CAGGSPLGTGELFF
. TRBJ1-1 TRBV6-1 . TGTGCCAGCAGTGAAGTAGAAAACACTGAAGCTTTCTTT CASSEVENTEAFF
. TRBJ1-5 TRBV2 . TGTGCCAGCGGACAGCTGAATCAGCCCCAGCATTTT CASGQLNQPQHF
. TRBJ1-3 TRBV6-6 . TGTGCCAGCAGAGATCCTATATCCTCTGGAAACACCATATATTTT CASRDPISSGNTIYF
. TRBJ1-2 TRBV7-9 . TGTGCCAGCAGGGCCGGGCCACAGCTTAACTATGGCTACACCTTC CASRAGPQLNYGYTF
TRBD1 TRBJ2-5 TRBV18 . TGTGCCAGCTCACCGTCCCGGGACAGGGGGCAGGACTTC CASSPSRDRGQDF
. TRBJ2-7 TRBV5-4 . TGTGCCAGCAGCTTGTACAGGGTAGGGTCCTACGAGCAGTACTTC CASSLYRVGSYEQYF
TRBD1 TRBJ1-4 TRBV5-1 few TGCGCCAGCAGCAGAAAAGCAGGGGGCGGAATTCAGGGTAATGAAAAACTGTTTTTT CASSRKAGGGIQGNEKLFF
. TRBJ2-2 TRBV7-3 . TGTGCCAGCGGGGGTTCTCGAACCGGGGAGCTGTTTTTT CASGGSRTGELFF
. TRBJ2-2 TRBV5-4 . TGTGCCAGCAGCCGGGGACGGACGAACACCGGGGAGCTGTTTTTT CASSRGRTNTGELFF
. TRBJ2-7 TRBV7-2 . TGTGCCAGCAGCTTAGTGTCGGACATCACCTACGAGCAGTACTTC CASSLVSDITYEQYF
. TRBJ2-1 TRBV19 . TGTGCCAGTAGTATCCAAACGGGCTCCTACAATGAGCAGTTCTTC CASSIQTGSYNEQFF
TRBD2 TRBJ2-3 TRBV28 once TGTGCCAGCAGCCTCAGCGGGAGGGCCCCAGATACGCAGTATTTT CASSLSGRAPDTQYF
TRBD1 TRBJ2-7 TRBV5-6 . TGTGCCAGCAGGGGTAGGGGACAGGGCTACGAGCAGTACTTC CASRGRGQGYEQYF
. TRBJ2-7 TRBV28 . TGTGCCAGCAGTTCCGTTGTGACACCACCCTACGAGCAGTACTTC CASSSVVTPPYEQYF
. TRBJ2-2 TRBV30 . TGTGCCTGGACGAAGCAGAGGGGTCTATCCGGGGAGCTGTTTTTT CAWTKQRGLSGELFF
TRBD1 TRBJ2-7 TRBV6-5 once TGTGCCAGCAGTTATGGGGACAGGGTGACCTACGAGCAGTACTTC CASSYGDRVTYEQYF
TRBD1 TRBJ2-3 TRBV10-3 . TGTGCCATCAGGGGACAGAACGGGGCAGATACGCAGTATTTT CAIRGQNGADTQYF
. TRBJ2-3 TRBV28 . TGTGCCTCACGGACTCGCACAGATACGCAGTATTTT CASRTRTDTQYF
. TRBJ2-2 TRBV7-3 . TGTGCCAGCAGCTTAAGGGGTGGGGCCGGGGAGCTGTTTTTT CASSLRGGAGELFF
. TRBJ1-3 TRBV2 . TGTGCCAGCAGTCAGTTCTCTGGAAACACCATATATTTT CASSQFSGNTIYF
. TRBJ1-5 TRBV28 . TGTGCCAGCAAACCTGGGGGCCCCCCTCCCCAGCATTTT CASKPGGPPPQHF
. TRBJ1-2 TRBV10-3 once TGTGCCAGCAGTTACGGGGGTGGCTACACCTTC CASSYGGGYTF
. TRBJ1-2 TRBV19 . TGTGCCAGTAGAGACAGCTACTATGGCTACACCTTC CASRDSYYGYTF
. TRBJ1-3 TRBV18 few TGTGCCAGCTCACCACCGGGGAGTTCTGGAAACACCATATATTTT CASSPPGSSGNTIYF
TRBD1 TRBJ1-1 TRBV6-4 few TGTGCCAGCAACAAACAGGGGGCAACTGAAGCTTTCTTT CASNKQGATEAFF
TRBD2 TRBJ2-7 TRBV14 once TGTGCCAGCAGCCAACAGCGGGAGAGTCACGAGCAGTACTTC CASSQQRESHEQYF
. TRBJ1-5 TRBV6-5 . TGTGCCAGCAGCCCTACCTATAGCAATCAGCCCCAGCATTTT CASSPTYSNQPQHF
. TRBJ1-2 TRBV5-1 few TGCGCCAGCAGCTTGGAGGGCAGAGCTAACTATGGCTACACCTTC CASSLEGRANYGYTF
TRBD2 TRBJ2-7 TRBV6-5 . TGTGCCAGCAGTTACTCGACCAGCGGGGTCTCCTACGAGCAGTACTTC CASSYSTSGVSYEQYF
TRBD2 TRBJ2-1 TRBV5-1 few TGCGCCAGCAGCCCAGGGACTAGCGGCTACAATGAGCAGTTCTTC CASSPGTSGYNEQFF